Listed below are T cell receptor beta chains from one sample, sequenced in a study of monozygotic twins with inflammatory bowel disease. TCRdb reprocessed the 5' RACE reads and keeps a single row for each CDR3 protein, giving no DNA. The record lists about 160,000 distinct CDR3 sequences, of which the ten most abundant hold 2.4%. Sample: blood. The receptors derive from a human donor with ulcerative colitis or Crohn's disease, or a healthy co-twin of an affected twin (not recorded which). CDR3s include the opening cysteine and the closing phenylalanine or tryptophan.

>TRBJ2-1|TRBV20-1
CSARAGGGGRHEQFF
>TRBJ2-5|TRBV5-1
CASSIQGGETQYF
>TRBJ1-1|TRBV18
CASSPAGEGNTEAFF
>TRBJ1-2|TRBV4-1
CASSQEPMAVYGYTF
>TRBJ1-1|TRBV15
CATSRVDTEAFF
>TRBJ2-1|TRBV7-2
CASSPTGTGSNEQFF
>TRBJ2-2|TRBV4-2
CASSPALGGNTGELFF
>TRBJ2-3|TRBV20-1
CSAPPEGVDTQYF
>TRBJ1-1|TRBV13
CASSPTGTVNTEAFF
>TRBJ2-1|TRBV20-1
CSAGPGSGLYNEQFF
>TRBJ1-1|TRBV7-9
CASSFDGGSDTEAFF
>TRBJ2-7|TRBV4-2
CASSQDRSWGTPAYEQYF
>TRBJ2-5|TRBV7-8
CASSLSSSRDRRWSTQYF
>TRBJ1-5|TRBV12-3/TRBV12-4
CASSSLAGHQPQHF
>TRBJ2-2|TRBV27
CASRFAGELFF
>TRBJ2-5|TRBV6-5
CASSPPAQETQYF
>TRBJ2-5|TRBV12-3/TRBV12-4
CASSLASSHSTQYF
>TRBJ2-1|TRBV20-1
CSARESERGGRNEQFF
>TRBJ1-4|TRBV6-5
CASSYPRGATNEKLFF